The next 24 T cell receptor beta chains were all read from a single sample in a study of T cell responses to AZD1222 COVID-19 vaccine. Here immunoSEQ multiplex PCR was the method, and the copy in TCRdb shows in-frame clones only, minus some. The data show more than 95,000 clones, with 85% to 90% seen just once and about 29% held by the top ten. The material was peripheral blood, obtained on day 0 of AZD1222 vaccination. The receptors were sampled from an adult in good health.

This chain links TRBV5-4 with TRBJ1-1; D unresolved. V was clipped by 3 bases and J by 7 bases, with 19 bases between them. Germline V CDR1 and CDR2: SGHNT, YYREEE (reference sequence). The CDR3 spans 15 residues. CDR3 protein: CASSSGVDPTLEAFF. CDR3 DNA: TGTGCCAGCAGCTCGGGAGTTGACCCAACACTTGAAGCTTTCTTT.

V usage is TRBV18 and J usage is TRBJ1-2; a weak D match, TRBD1 (6 bases). This CDR3 region has 13 residues. CDR1 is KGHSH, CDR2 LQKENI, per germline. Trimming left V 2 bases short and J 3 bases short, with 7 bases between. CDR3 in DNA: TGTGCCAGCTCACCAAGGGGGGACTATGGCTACACCTTC. The encoded protein is CASSPRGDYGYTF.

The genes are TRBV3-1 (or the pseudogene TRBV3-2) and TRBJ2-7, with 9 positions matching TRBD1. CDR1 is LGHDT, CDR2 YNNKEL, per germline (reference sequence). There are 15 residues in the CDR3. The V segment lost 3 bases and the J segment 0 bases; nucleotides outside the gene matches: 3. The CDR3 DNA reads as TGTGCCAGCAGCCACGGGACAGGGTTCTCCTACGAGCAGTACTTC. Translation: CASSHGTGFSYEQYF.

The chain links TRBV28 to TRBJ2-2; D is ambiguous. V gave up 6 bases and J gave up 5 bases, with 7 bases separating them. The CDR3 loop spans 12 amino acids. Looked up from germline, CDR1 is MDHEN and CDR2 is SYDVKM. The DNA for the CDR3 is TGTGCCAGCAGCACCTGGACCGGGGAGCTGTTTTTT. This codes for CASSTWTGELFF.

A few counts support this clone. The V call is TRBV7-2, the J call TRBJ1-2, with TRBD1 matching 7 bases. This CDR3 comprises 13 residues. Germline CDR1 and CDR2: SGHTA and FQGNSA. Trimming cost V 1 base and J 13 bases; bases outside gene matches: 9. For the CDR3, the DNA is TGTGCCAGCAGCTTAGAGACAGGGCGGGTGATCACCTTC. This gives the protein CASSLETGRVITF.

The chain joins TRBV27 to TRBJ2-7, with D perhaps matching TRBD2 (7 bases). CDR1 is MNHEY, CDR2 SMNVEV, per germline (reference sequence). The CDR3 sequence is 14 residues long. V was cut by 6 bases and J by 0 bases, with 12 bases left in between. CDR3 coding DNA: TGTGCCAGCAGGACGGGGGGCCGCTCCTACGAGCAGTACTTC. The encoded protein is CASRTGGRSYEQYF.

The chain recombines TRBV7-9 with TRBJ2-7; D uncertain. V lost 1 base and J lost 7, with 17 bases in between. This CDR3 contains 15 residues. Germline-derived CDR1 and CDR2 are SEHNR and FQNEAQ (reference sequence). CDR3 in amino acids: CASSLDSGAYGEQYF. The CDR3 DNA is TGTGCCAGCAGCTTAGACTCAGGCGCCTACGGAGAGCAGTACTTC.

The chain carries TRBV5-8 and TRBJ1-5; tentative D call: TRBD1 (5 bases). Between the trimmed V and J ends, which lost 4 bases and 0 bases, there was a span of 14 bases. The germline gives CDR1 SGHTS, CDR2 YDEGEE. The CDR3 runs 16 residues. The CDR3 is CASSTGTSLSNQPQHF. CDR3 sequence (DNA): TGTGCCAGCAGCACCGGGACTTCTCTTAGCAATCAGCCCCAGCATTTT.

This clone came up a few times. This rearrangement joins TRBV5-1 to TRBJ1-5; TRBD1 is a possible D gene (5 bases). With 4 bases removed from V and 8 bases from J, the gap between germline ends came to 25 bases. The germline V gene has CDR1 SGHRS and CDR2 YFSETQ. The length of the CDR3 is 17 residues. CDR3: CASSPRPVGEQIKPQHF. CDR3 in DNA: TGCGCCAGCAGCCCCCGGCCAGTGGGGGAACAAATCAAGCCCCAGCATTTT.

The CDR3 DNA reads as TGTGCCAGCAGCTACCGGGACGGCTACGAGCAGTACTTC. This translates into CASSYRDGYEQYF. The V gene is TRBV11-2, the J gene TRBJ2-7; D is possibly TRBD1 or TRBD2 (5 bases each). V lost 4 bases and J 3 bases, leaving 10 bases between the germline ends. CDR3 length equals 13 residues. Germline values: CDR1 SGHAT, CDR2 FQNNGV.

This clone appeared once. The DNA of the CDR3 is TGTGCCATCAGTGAGGTCGGCGGTGGCTACACCTTC. It translates to CAISEVGGGYTF. The V gene is TRBV10-3, the J gene TRBJ1-2; the D is unclear. Per germline, CDR1 ENHRY and CDR2 SYGVKD. The CDR3 is 12 residues long. The V gene lost 2 bases and the J gene lost 7 bases, with 8 bases spanning the gap.

J is TRBJ1-1 and V is TRBV9; 7 bases match TRBD1. J gave up 5 bases and V 3 bases, and 13 bases lay outside the gene matches. The CDR3 covers 16 residues. Germline V gene lookup returns CDR1 SGDLS and CDR2 YYNGEE. The DNA of the CDR3 is TGTGCCAGCAGCGGGCCCCGACAGGGACTGAGGACTGAAGCTTTCTTT. Protein sequence: CASSGPRQGLRTEAFF. Combining the CDR3 with reference TRBV9 and TRBJ1-1 gives the whole variable domain DSGVTQTPKHLITATGQRVTLRCSPRSGDLSVYWYQQSLDQGLQFLIQYYNGEERAKGNILERFSAQQFPDLHSELNLSSLELGDSALYFCASSGPRQGLRTEAFFGQGTRLTVV.

The chain couples TRBV2 to TRBJ1-2, with a possible D match to TRBD1 (6 bases). Germline V gene data show CDR1 as SNHLY and CDR2 as FYNNEI. CDR3 size: 13 residues. Trimming shortened V by 4 bases and J by 2 bases, and 8 bases separated the two germline ends. The CDR3 spells CASSAGQNYGYTF. The DNA of the CDR3 is TGTGCCAGCAGTGCGGGACAAAACTATGGCTACACCTTC.

The gene calls are TRBV13 and TRBJ2-6; D uncertain. CDR3 length: 18 amino acids. Germline values: CDR1 PRHDT, CDR2 FYEKMQ (reference sequence). With 4 bases removed from V and 0 bases from J, the gap between germline ends came to 16 bases. CDR3 sequence (DNA): TGTGCCAGCAGCTCCACGTCCCGATTGAGCTCTGGGGCCAACGTCCTGACTTTC. Translating it yields CASSSTSRLSSGANVLTF.

The gene calls are TRBV6-6 and TRBJ1-3; no firm D call. The CDR3 length is 17 residues. Germline values: CDR1 MNHNY, CDR2 SVGAGI (reference sequence). Trimming pared 5 bases from V and 0 bases from J, leaving 17 bases between. CDR3 sequence reads: CASSQRGGVSSGNTIYF. The CDR3 DNA is TGTGCCAGCAGTCAACGGGGTGGCGTGAGCTCTGGAAACACCATATATTTT.

The chain has TRBV10-3 and TRBJ2-4; either TRBD1 or TRBD2 may supply D (6 bases each). V was trimmed by 0 bases and J by 7 bases, leaving 28 bases between them. CDR3 length: 20 residues. The germline V gene has CDR1 ENHRY and CDR2 SYGVKD. The CDR3 DNA follows: TGTGCCATCAGTGAGTCGATAGCGGACAGCCGCCCTCTACCAAAGAACATTCAGTACTTC. It yields the protein CAISESIADSRPLPKNIQYF.

For the CDR3, the DNA is TGTGCCAGCGGTAAGACAGGGGGGTTTTCTGAAGCTTTCTTT. Residues: CASGKTGGFSEAFF. The chain combines TRBV27 with TRBJ1-1; 9 positions agree with TRBD1. V shed 8 bases, J shed 6 bases, and the junction held 10 bases outside the gene matches. The germline gives CDR1 MNHEY, CDR2 SMNVEV (reference sequence). The CDR3 runs to 14 residues.

This chain uses TRBV18 with TRBJ2-2; 13 nucleotides align to TRBD2. V was pared by 2 bases and J by 6 bases, with 3 bases of the junction left unmatched. This CDR3 spans 16 amino acids. Per germline, CDR1 KGHSH and CDR2 LQKENI. The CDR3 reads CASSPGTSGTAGELFF. The CDR3, as DNA: TGTGCCAGCTCACCAGGGACTAGCGGGACGGCCGGGGAGCTGTTTTTT.

This clone appeared a single time. J is TRBJ2-3 and V is TRBV6-5; the D is unclear. The CDR3 sequence is 15 residues long. Looked up from germline, CDR1 is MNHEY and CDR2 is SVGAGI. Trimming removed 6 bases at V and 3 bases at J, with 16 bases between. DNA for the CDR3: TGTGCCAGCAGACAAGCCCCCAGGACGACAGATACGCAGTATTTT. This sequence encodes CASRQAPRTTDTQYF.

The V and J genes are TRBV7-3 and TRBJ2-2; D remains ambiguous. The ends were cut back, 1 base at V and 6 bases at J, with 3 bases in the middle. The V gene's germline CDR1 is SGHTA and CDR2 FQGTGA. The CDR3 has 12 residues. The CDR3 DNA reads TGTGCCAGCAGCTTAATCCCCGGGGAGCTGTTTTTT. This codes for CASSLIPGELFF.

The chain is built from TRBV4-1 and TRBJ1-1, with D unresolved. This CDR3 contains 13 residues. V lost 1 base and J lost 1, with 4 bases in between. Germline values: CDR1 MGHRA, CDR2 YSYEKL. In nucleotides, the CDR3 is TGCGCCAGCAGCCAAGGGCAGAACACTGAAGCTTTCTTT. It encodes CASSQGQNTEAFF.

V usage is TRBV6-2 or TRBV6-3 and J usage is TRBJ2-3; 9 bases fit TRBD1. Germline assignment: CDR1 MNHEY and CDR2 SVGEGT. V lost 5 bases, J lost 1 base, and 10 bases stayed unmatched. The CDR3 spans 17 residues. The CDR3, as DNA: TGTGCCAGCAGTCCGGGACAGGGTGGGGTTGGCACAGATACGCAGTATTTT. Encoded protein: CASSPGQGGVGTDTQYF.

The chain recombines TRBV7-6 with TRBJ2-1; 11 bases fit TRBD2. The V segment lost 1 base and the J segment 9 bases; nucleotides outside the gene matches: 8. Germline CDR1 reads SGHVS; CDR2 reads FNYEAQ. CDR3 length: 16 amino acids. The CDR3 nucleotides are TGTGCCAGCAGCTTAGATAGCGGGGGGGCCGGTGGTGAGCAGTTCTTC. This translates into CASSLDSGGAGGEQFF. Full variable domain (rest looked up from reference TRBV7-6 and TRBJ2-1): GAGVSQSPRYKVTKRGQDVALRCDPISGHVSLYWYRQALGQGPEFLTYFNYEAQQDKSGLPNDRFSAERPEGSISTLTIQRTEQRDSAMYRCASSLDSGGAGGEQFFGPGTRLTVL.

The chain is built from TRBV3-1 (or the pseudogene TRBV3-2) and TRBJ2-5; D unresolved. CDR1 and CDR2 from the germline V gene are LGHDT and YNNKEL (reference sequence). V was pared by 3 bases and J by 4 bases, with 3 bases between. The CDR3 is 11 residues long. CDR3 sequence: CASSQRETQYF. DNA for the CDR3: TGTGCCAGCAGCCAGAGAGAGACCCAGTACTTC.